This T cell receptor (beta chain) emerged from a study of blood T cell repertoires in COVID-19. Turning to the study itself: The samples span acute and convalescent COVID-19 from the United States, Italy and Spain. From T cells, B-cell-depleted T cells, or PBMCs came the material, which was cDNA or gDNA.

Trimming left V 2 bases short and J 5 bases short, with 13 bases between. Germline V gene sequence: CDR1 MNHEY, CDR2 SVGEGT. The CDR3 extends over 15 amino acids. Methods used by the authors: Estimation of nucleated cell counts relied on the amplification of reference gene primers. Method: immunoSEQ multiplex PCR; TCRdb's copy keeps in-frame clones and lacks some. Clone size and V and J calls were adopted from that table, with D and trimming inferred from the DNA. The sample lists about 240,000 clones; roughly four fifths were seen once. This TCR was recovered from a man in his fifties or sixties with acute or convalescent COVID-19. The chain links TRBV6-2 or TRBV6-3 to TRBJ1-5; D is perhaps TRBD1 (5 bases). The material sequenced was peripheral blood. The CDR3 loop reads CASSYAPGVHQPQHF. CDR3 in DNA: TGTGCCAGCAGTTACGCGCCGGGGGTTCATCAGCCCCAGCATTTT.